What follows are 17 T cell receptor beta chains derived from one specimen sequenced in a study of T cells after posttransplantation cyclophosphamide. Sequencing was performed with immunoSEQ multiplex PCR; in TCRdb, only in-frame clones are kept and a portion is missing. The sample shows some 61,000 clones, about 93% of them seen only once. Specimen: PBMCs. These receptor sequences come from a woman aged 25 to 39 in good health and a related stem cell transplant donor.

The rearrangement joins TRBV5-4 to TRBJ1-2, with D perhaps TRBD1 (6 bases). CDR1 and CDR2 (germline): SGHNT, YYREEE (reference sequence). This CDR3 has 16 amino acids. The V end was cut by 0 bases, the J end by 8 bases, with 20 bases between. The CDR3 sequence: CASSLVSATGRGGYTF. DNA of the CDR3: TGTGCCAGCAGCTTGGTATCTGCTACAGGGCGAGGCGGCTACACCTTC.

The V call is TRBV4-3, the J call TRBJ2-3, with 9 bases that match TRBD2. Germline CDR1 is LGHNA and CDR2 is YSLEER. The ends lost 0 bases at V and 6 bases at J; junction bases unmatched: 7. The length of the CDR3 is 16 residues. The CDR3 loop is CASSQDKHSGGDTQYF. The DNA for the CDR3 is TGCGCCAGCAGCCAAGATAAACACAGCGGGGGGGATACGCAGTATTTT.

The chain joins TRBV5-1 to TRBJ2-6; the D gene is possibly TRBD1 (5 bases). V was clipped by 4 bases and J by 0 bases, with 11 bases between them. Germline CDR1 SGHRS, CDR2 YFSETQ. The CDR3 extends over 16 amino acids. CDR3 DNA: TGCGCCAGCAGCCTAGAAACAGGCTCTGGGGCCAACGTCCTGACTTTC. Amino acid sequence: CASSLETGSGANVLTF.

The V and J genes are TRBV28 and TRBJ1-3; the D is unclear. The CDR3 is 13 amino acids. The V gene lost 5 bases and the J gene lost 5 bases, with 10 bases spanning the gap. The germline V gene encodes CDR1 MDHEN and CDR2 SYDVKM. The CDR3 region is CASSQDARNTIYF. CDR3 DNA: TGTGCCAGCAGTCAGGACGCAAGAAACACCATATATTTT.

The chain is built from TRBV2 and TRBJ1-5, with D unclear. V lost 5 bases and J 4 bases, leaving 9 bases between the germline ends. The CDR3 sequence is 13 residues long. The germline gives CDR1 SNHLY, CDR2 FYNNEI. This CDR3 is CASSIGSNQPQHF. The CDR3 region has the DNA TGTGCCAGCAGTATAGGATCGAATCAGCCCCAGCATTTT.

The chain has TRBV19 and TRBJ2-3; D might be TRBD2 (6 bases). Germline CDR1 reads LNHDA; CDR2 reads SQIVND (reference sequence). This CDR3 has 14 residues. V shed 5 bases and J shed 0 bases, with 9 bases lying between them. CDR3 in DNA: TGTGCCAGTAGTCCCGGGAGTAGCACAGATACGCAGTATTTT. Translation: CASSPGSSTDTQYF. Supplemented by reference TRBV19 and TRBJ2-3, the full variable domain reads DGGITQSPKYLFRKEGQNVTLSCEQNLNHDAMYWYRQDPGQGLRLIYYSQIVNDFQKGDIAEGYSVSREKKESFPLTVTSAQKNPTAFYLCASSPGSSTDTQYFGPGTRLTVL.

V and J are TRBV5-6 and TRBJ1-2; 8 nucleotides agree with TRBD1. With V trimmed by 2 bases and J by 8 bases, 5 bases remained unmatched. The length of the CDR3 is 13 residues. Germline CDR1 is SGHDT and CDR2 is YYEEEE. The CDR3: CASSLPTGEGYTF. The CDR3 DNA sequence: TGTGCCAGCAGCTTACCGACAGGGGAGGGCTACACCTTC.

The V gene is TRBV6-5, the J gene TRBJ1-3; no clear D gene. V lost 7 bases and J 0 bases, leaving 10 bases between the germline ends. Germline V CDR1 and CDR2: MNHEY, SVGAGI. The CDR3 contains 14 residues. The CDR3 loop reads CASKRGDSGNTIYF. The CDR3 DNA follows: TGTGCCAGCAAACGGGGAGACTCTGGAAACACCATATATTTT.

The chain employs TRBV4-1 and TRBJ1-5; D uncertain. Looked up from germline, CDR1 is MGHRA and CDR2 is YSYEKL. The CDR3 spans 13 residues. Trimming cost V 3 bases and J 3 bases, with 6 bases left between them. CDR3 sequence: CASSQKVNQPQHF. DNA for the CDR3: TGCGCCAGCAGCCAGAAGGTCAATCAGCCCCAGCATTTT.

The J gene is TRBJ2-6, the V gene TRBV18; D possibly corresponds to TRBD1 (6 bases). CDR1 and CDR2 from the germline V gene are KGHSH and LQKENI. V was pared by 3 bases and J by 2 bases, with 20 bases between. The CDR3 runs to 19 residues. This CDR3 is CASSPRGHPKFPGANVLTF. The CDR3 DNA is TGTGCCAGCTCACCCAGGGGACACCCTAAATTCCCTGGGGCCAACGTCCTGACTTTC.

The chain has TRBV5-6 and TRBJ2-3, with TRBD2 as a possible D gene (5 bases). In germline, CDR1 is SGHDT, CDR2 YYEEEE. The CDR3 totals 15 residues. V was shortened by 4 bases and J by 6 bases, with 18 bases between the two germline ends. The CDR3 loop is CASSPRLARRDTQYF. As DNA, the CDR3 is TGTGCCAGCAGCCCCAGGTTGGCCCGGAGGGATACGCAGTATTTT.

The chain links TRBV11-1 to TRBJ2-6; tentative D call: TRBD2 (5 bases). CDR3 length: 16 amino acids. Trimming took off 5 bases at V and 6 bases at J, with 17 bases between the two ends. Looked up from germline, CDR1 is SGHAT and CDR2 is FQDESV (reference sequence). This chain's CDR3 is CASSHPGRSEANVLTF. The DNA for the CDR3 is TGTGCCAGCAGCCATCCGGGAAGATCGGAGGCCAACGTCCTGACTTTC.

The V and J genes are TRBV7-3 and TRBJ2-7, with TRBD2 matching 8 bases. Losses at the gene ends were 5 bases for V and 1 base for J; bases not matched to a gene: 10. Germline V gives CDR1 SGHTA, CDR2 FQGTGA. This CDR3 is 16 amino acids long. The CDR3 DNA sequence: TGTGCCAGCAGCCTAGAAAGCGGACTAGCATCCTACGAGCAGTACTTC. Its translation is CASSLESGLASYEQYF.

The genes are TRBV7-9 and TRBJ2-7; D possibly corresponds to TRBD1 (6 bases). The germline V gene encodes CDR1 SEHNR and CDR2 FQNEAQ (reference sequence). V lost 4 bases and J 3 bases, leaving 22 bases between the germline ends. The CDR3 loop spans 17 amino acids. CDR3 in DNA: TGTGCCAGCAGCTCCGCTCTTGTTAGGGGGTTGCTCTACGAGCAGTACTTC. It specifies CASSSALVRGLLYEQYF.

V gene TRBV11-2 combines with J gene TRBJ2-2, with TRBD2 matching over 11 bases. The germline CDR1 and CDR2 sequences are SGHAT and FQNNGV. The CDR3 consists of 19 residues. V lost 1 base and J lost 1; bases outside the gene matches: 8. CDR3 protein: CASSLGRITSGGNTGELFF. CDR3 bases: TGTGCCAGCAGCTTAGGCCGGATTACTAGCGGGGGGAACACCGGGGAGCTGTTTTTT.

This chain's CDR3 is CASSLGAGGVGTEAFF. Written as DNA, the CDR3 is TGCGCCAGCAGCTTGGGGGCCGGAGGAGTCGGCACTGAAGCTTTCTTT. The genes are TRBV5-1 and TRBJ1-1; D is unclear. The CDR3 consists of 16 residues. The germline gives CDR1 SGHRS, CDR2 YFSETQ. Trimming removed 0 bases from V and 4 bases from J, with 16 bases in between.

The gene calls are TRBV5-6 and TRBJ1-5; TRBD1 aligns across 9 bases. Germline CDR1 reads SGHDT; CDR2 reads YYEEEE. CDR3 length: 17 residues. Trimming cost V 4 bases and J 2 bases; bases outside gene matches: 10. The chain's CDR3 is CASSTTLGTGRNQPQHF. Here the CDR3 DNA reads TGTGCCAGCAGCACGACCCTAGGGACAGGGCGCAATCAGCCCCAGCATTTT.